The clone carrying this TCR beta chain appeared a few times. Its antigen is unknown. From the reads, TCRdb called clonotypes with MiXCR, one entry per CDR3 protein. Among about 830,000 distinct CDR3 sequences listed, less than 35% were seen once. The sample is drawn from a study of T cell repertoires in cytomegalovirus infection. This CDR3 has 15 amino acids. Germline CDR1 reads SGHTA; CDR2 reads FQGTGA. V lost 4 bases to trimming and J lost 3 bases, with 15 bases between them. This specimen was cultured CD8+ T cells from PBMCs, taken from culture after CMV antigen stimulation. The chain combines TRBV7-3 with TRBJ2-5; D is uncertain. This sequence was found in a human donor in good health (CMV status not recorded). Some clones in this sample may be carry-over from other donors' samples. The CDR3: CASSYPSLEEETQYF. CDR3 bases: TGTGCCAGCAGCTATCCCTCCCTAGAAGAAGAGACCCAGTACTTC.